This record covers a single TCR beta chain. V dropped 5 bases and J dropped 6 bases, with 17 bases sitting between them. Germline lookup yields CDR1 MNHEY and CDR2 SMNVEV (reference sequence). The CDR3 loop spans 15 amino acids. The data derive from a study of CD8 T cells in Susac syndrome. Random-hexamer reverse transcription was applied to roughly 0.45 to 1 ug RNA. TCRdb re-analysed the immunoSEQ multiplex PCR reads in MiXCR, keeping a single row per CDR3 protein. The profile shows about 160,000 distinct CDR3 sequences, roughly 94% of them singletons. The sample taken for sequencing was CD4+ T cells from PBMCs. The J gene is TRBJ2-1, the V gene TRBV27; the D gene is possibly TRBD2 (6 bases). The TCR sequence derives from a human donor with multiple sclerosis. The CDR3 loop is CASSKVSTSFNEQFF. In DNA, the CDR3 is TGTGCCAGCAGTAAAGTCTCGACTAGTTTCAATGAGCAGTTCTTC.